This TCR beta chain is from a study of regulatory T cells in long-lasting Graves disease. Study results and caveats: Gene preferences differed: TRBV28, TRBJ1-2, TRBJ2-5 in persistent cases. Clonotypes that were public and shared totalled fewer than 3,500 in persistent patients versus roughly 1,000 in new patients.

The CDR3 is 17 residues long. Unmatched junction bases numbered 2, after V lost 1 base and J lost 1 base. Per the germline V gene, CDR1 is SEHNR and CDR2 is FQNEAQ (reference sequence). This clonotype has a count of ten or more. The antigen remains unidentified. The time point denotes: persistent/refractory GD, antithyroid drugs over 5 years with positive TRAb. PBMCs provided the RNA from which the TCR library was made. CDR3-region Arm-PCR and iRepertoire HTBI primers produced the TCR beta libraries. TCRdb independently ran MiXCR on the multiplex PCR reads; one entry per CDR3 protein. The table has fewer than 450,000 distinct CDR3 sequences, around 20% seen once.

The receptor comes from a female donor with Graves disease. The sequencing here drew on peripheral blood mononuclear cells (PBMCs), taken when the disease was refractory, from a patient treated with antithyroid drugs. The chain combines TRBV7-9 with TRBJ2-6; 9 nucleotides line up with TRBD1. The CDR3 region has the DNA TGTGCCAGCAGCTTAGTGGGACAGGGTTCTGGGGCCAACGTCCTGACTTTC. Translation: CASSLVGQGSGANVLTF.